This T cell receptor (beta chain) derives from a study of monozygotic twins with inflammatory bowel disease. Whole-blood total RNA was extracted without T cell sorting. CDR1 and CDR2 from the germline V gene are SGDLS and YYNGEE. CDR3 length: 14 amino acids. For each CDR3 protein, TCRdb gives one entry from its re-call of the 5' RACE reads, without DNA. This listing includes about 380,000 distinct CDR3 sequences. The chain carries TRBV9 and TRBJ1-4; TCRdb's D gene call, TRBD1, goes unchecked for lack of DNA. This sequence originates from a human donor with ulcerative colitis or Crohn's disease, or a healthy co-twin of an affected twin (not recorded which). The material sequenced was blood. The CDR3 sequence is CASNQGQINEKLFF.